A single sample is the source of the 28 T cell receptor beta chains below, sequenced in a study of identifying expanded T cells in peripheral blood. Libraries were prepared by immunoSEQ multiplex PCR; TCRdb keeps only in-frame clonotypes and omits some of them. The sample lists approximately 50,000 clones; 82% were seen once. Sequencing input: blood. These receptors came from a person between 18 and 75 years old in good health.

This clone was detected once. The chain carries TRBV7-2 and TRBJ2-7; 8 bases agree with TRBD1. This CDR3 has 16 amino acids. Unmatched junction bases numbered 13, after V lost 5 bases and J lost 4 bases. Per the germline V gene, CDR1 is SGHTA and CDR2 is FQGNSA. The CDR3 DNA reads as TGTGCCAGCAGCCTATCGAACCTTCAGGGGGCGTACGAGCAGTACGTC. Amino acids: CASSLSNLQGAYEQYV.

The CDR3 loop reads CASSTYRTGTYVQYF. The CDR3, as DNA: TGTGCCAGCAGCACCTATAGGACAGGAACCTACGTGCAGTACTTC. This chain joins TRBV2 and TRBJ2-5, with 7 bases matching TRBD1. This CDR3 comprises 15 residues. V lost 6 bases, J lost 11 bases, and 18 bases stayed unmatched. Germline values: CDR1 SNHLY, CDR2 FYNNEI.

The chain recombines TRBV9 with TRBJ2-1; D is unclear. The CDR3 has 15 residues. V lost 0 bases and J lost 0, with 7 bases in between. CDR1 is SGDLS and CDR2 is YYNGEE in the germline V gene. In nucleotides, the CDR3 is TGTGCCAGCAGCGTAGGGTGGGGCTCCTACAATGAGCAGTTCTTC. Residues: CASSVGWGSYNEQFF.

The chain is built from TRBV7-2 and TRBJ2-1; D unclear. V lost 5 bases to trimming and J lost 7 bases, with 9 bases between them. Per the germline V gene, CDR1 is SGHTA and CDR2 is FQGNSA. This CDR3 contains 12 residues. This CDR3 reads CASSPRLNEQFF. The CDR3 DNA is TGTGCCAGCAGCCCCCGTCTAAATGAGCAGTTCTTC.

This clone has more than one count but fewer than ten. The chain couples TRBV5-6 to TRBJ2-7, with 9 bases aligning to TRBD1. After removal of 3 bases from V and 3 bases from J, the junction contained 7 bases not matched to a gene. CDR1 SGHDT and CDR2 YYEEEE come from the germline V gene. CDR3 length equals 15 residues. This CDR3 is CASSSGQGGIYEQYV. DNA for the CDR3: TGTGCCAGCAGCTCGGGACAGGGAGGAATCTACGAGCAGTACGTC.

V usage is TRBV5-4 and J usage is TRBJ2-6; D is unresolved. The germline V gene encodes CDR1 SGHNT and CDR2 YYREEE (reference sequence). Trimming pared 1 base from V and 2 bases from J, leaving 7 bases between. This CDR3 is built from 15 residues. The chain's CDR3 is CASSLQAAGANVLTF. The CDR3 nucleotides read TGTGCCAGCAGCTTGCAGGCAGCTGGGGCCAACGTCCTGACTTTC. Full variable domain (missing parts from reference TRBV5-4 and TRBJ2-6): ETGVTQSPTHLIKTRGQQVTLRCSSQSGHNTVSWYQQALGQGPQFIFQYYREEENGRGNFPPRFSGLQFPNYSSELNVNALELDDSALYLCASSLQAAGANVLTFGAGSRLTVL.

J is TRBJ1-1 and V is TRBV30, with 8 nucleotides matching TRBD1. The CDR3 is made up of 18 amino acids. J lost 2 bases, V lost 2 bases, and 16 bases had no gene match. In germline, CDR1 is GTSNPN, CDR2 SVGIG (reference sequence). The CDR3 is CAWSRWTGMGGINTEAFF. CDR3 DNA: TGTGCCTGGAGTAGGTGGACAGGGATGGGGGGTATAAACACTGAAGCTTTCTTT.

Details on this clone: An end of the junction does not agree with germline; a read error may underlie this. The same CDR3 can be traced to other DNA sequences in this sample. This CDR3 is CATSKGSDYGYTF. The CDR3 region has the DNA TGTGCCACCAGCAAGGGCAGCGACTACGGCTACACCTTC. This sequence joins TRBV15 and TRBJ1-2; D is uncertain. The CDR3 sequence is 13 residues long. Germline lookup yields CDR1 LNHNV and CDR2 YYDKDF (reference sequence).

This clone was seen a single time. This chain links TRBV18 with TRBJ2-5; D call uncertain. Per the germline V gene, CDR1 is KGHSH and CDR2 is LQKENI. V was pared by 4 bases and J by 2 bases, with 8 bases between. This CDR3 has 13 amino acids. The CDR3 DNA reads TGTGCCAGCTCACTAGGAAGGCAAGAGACCCAGTACTTC. Its translation is CASSLGRQETQYF.

The sample holds a few counts of this clone. The chain joins TRBV15 to TRBJ1-5; D uncertain. Trimming left V 9 bases short and J 2 bases short, with 14 bases between. Germline values: CDR1 LNHNV, CDR2 YYDKDF (reference sequence). CDR3 length: 14 amino acids. The chain's CDR3 is CATSYGLGNQPQHF. Written as DNA, the CDR3 is TGTGCCACGTCATACGGGCTGGGCAATCAGCCCCAGCATTTT.

This clone was seen only once. This chain uses TRBV15 with TRBJ1-2, with TRBD1 as a possible D gene (5 bases). V dropped 1 base and J dropped 7 bases, with 13 bases sitting between them. The CDR3 has 14 amino acids. In germline, CDR1 is LNHNV, CDR2 YYDKDF (reference sequence). CDR3 sequence (DNA): TGTGCCACCAGCAGAGGAGGGACCTATCCTGGCTACACCTTC. It specifies CATSRGGTYPGYTF.

CDR3 region: CASSPATRDNTQYF. Here the CDR3 DNA reads TGTGCCAGCAGCCCCGCTACCAGGGACAATACGCAGTATTTT. The rearrangement uses TRBV6-1 and TRBJ2-3; possibly TRBD1 for D (6 bases). CDR3 length: 14 amino acids. V lost 6 bases to trimming and J lost 7 bases, with 17 bases between them. The germline V gene has CDR1 MNHNS and CDR2 SASEGT.

A few counts support this clone. The rearrangement uses TRBV19 and TRBJ2-7; TRBD1 agrees at 8 bases. The V gene's germline CDR1 is LNHDA and CDR2 SQIVND (reference sequence). The CDR3 is 14 residues long. V lost 9 bases and J lost 2; bases outside the gene matches: 9. CDR3 in amino acids: CASQDRARPYEQYF. The CDR3 nucleotides are TGTGCCAGCCAGGACAGGGCAAGACCCTACGAGCAGTACTTC.

The chain combines TRBV7-2 with TRBJ2-5, with a weak D call TRBD2 (5 bases). Germline-derived CDR1 and CDR2 are SGHTA and FQGNSA. This CDR3 has 13 amino acids. V lost 5 bases and J lost 1, with 8 bases in between. CDR3 sequence reads: CASSIGLQETQYF. The CDR3 nucleotides are TGTGCCAGCAGCATTGGACTCCAAGAGACCCAGTACTTC.

The chain links TRBV14 to TRBJ2-3; D may be TRBD2 (6 bases). The CDR3 contains 16 residues. CDR1 SGHDN and CDR2 FVKESK come from the germline V gene. V lost 1 base to trimming and J lost 6 bases, with 17 bases between them. CDR3 amino acids: CASSQGGTGVGDTQYF. The CDR3, as DNA: TGTGCCAGCAGCCAAGGAGGGACGGGAGTCGGGGATACGCAGTATTTT.

The CDR3 coding sequence is TGTGCCTGGGGGGTTGGCACAGATACGCAGTATTTT. It codes for CAWGVGTDTQYF. The V call is TRBV30, the J call TRBJ2-3; D remains ambiguous. The V and J ends lost 5 bases and 1 base respectively, with 7 bases between them. From germline, CDR1 is GTSNPN and CDR2 SVGIG (reference sequence). This CDR3 has 12 amino acids.

V is TRBV20-1 and J is TRBJ2-5; unclear D gene. The germline CDR1 and CDR2 sequences are DFQATT and SNEGSKA (reference sequence). The CDR3 is made up of 11 amino acids. V was trimmed by 0 bases and J by 5 bases, leaving 4 bases between them. CDR3 amino acids: CSARDLETQYF. The CDR3 bases are TGCAGTGCTAGAGATCTGGAGACCCAGTACTTC.

V usage is TRBV7-4 and J usage is TRBJ2-5; D possibly corresponds to TRBD2 (5 bases). Germline loops: CDR1 SGHVT, CDR2 SQSDAQ. V was clipped by 1 base and J by 5 bases, with 14 bases between them. The CDR3 runs 15 residues. CDR3 residues: CASSLEDPWEETQYF. CDR3 DNA: TGTGCCAGCAGCTTAGAGGACCCATGGGAGGAGACCCAGTACTTC.

Details on this clone: Other DNA sequences in the sample encode the same CDR3. This rearrangement joins TRBV9 to TRBJ2-3; 7 bases are shared with TRBD1. The CDR3 length is 14 residues. Germline lookup yields CDR1 SGDLS and CDR2 YYNGEE. The V gene end was trimmed by 0 bases and the J gene end by 3 bases; junction bases not matched to a gene: 1. In DNA, the CDR3 is TGTGCCAGCAGCGTAGGACAGGGAACAGATACGCAGTATTTT. This sequence encodes CASSVGQGTDTQYF. Variable domain in full (rest from reference TRBV9 and TRBJ2-3): DSGVTQTPKHLITATGQRVTLRCSPRSGDLSVYWYQQSLDQGLQFLIQYYNGEERAKGNILERFSAQQFPDLHSELNLSSLELGDSALYFCASSVGQGTDTQYFGPGTRLTVL.

This clone was picked up one time. The rearrangement links TRBV6-5 to TRBJ1-1; no definite D call. CDR1 and CDR2 from the germline V gene are MNHEY and SVGAGI. The V and J ends lost 0 bases and 6 bases respectively, with 11 bases between them. The CDR3 is 14 amino acids. The CDR3 loop reads CASSYSGSRAEAFF. The DNA for the CDR3 is TGTGCCAGCAGTTACTCAGGGAGCCGGGCTGAAGCTTTCTTT.

CDR3 in DNA: TGTGCCAGCCGGAAGGTATCTGAGAACACTGAAGCTTTCTTT. It encodes CASRKVSENTEAFF. The V call is TRBV21-1, the J call TRBJ1-1. TRBV21-1 is described as a pseudogene. The CDR3 extends over 14 amino acids.

The CDR3 bases are TGTGCCAGCAGCTGGGGCGTCAGGGCGGCCTATGGCTACACCTTC. It yields the protein CASSWGVRAAYGYTF. This chain links TRBV5-4 with TRBJ1-2; a possible D gene is TRBD1 (5 bases). Germline CDR1 reads SGHNT; CDR2 reads YYREEE (reference sequence). Trimming cost V 3 bases and J 4 bases, with 16 bases left between them. The CDR3 has 15 amino acids.

The V gene is TRBV6-5, the J gene TRBJ2-3; a possible D gene is TRBD2 (6 bases). The length of the CDR3 is 13 residues. Germline V gene sequence: CDR1 MNHEY, CDR2 SVGAGI. V was trimmed by 6 bases and J by 4 bases, leaving 11 bases between them. The CDR3 DNA sequence: TGTGCCAGCAGGACCCCGGGGGCAGATACGCAGTATTTT. This encodes CASRTPGADTQYF.

This chain connects TRBV10-3 to TRBJ2-1; TRBD2 aligns across 11 bases. The V segment lost 6 bases and the J segment 6 bases; nucleotides outside the gene matches: 4. From germline, CDR1 is ENHRY and CDR2 SYGVKD. The length of the CDR3 is 14 residues. For the CDR3, the DNA is TGTGCCATCAGGACTAGCGGGGAAAGCAATGAGCAGTTCTTC. The encoded protein is CAIRTSGESNEQFF.

In its sample, this clone is medium-sized. The chain carries TRBV5-3 and TRBJ2-7; no clear D. TRBV5-3 is classed as an ORF, of uncertain function. Trimming removed 2 bases at V and 2 bases at J, with 11 bases between. The CDR3 sequence is 14 residues long. The chain's CDR3 is CARSFREYPYEQYF. CDR3 coding DNA: TGTGCCAGAAGCTTCCGTGAATACCCCTACGAGCAGTACTTC.

The chain links TRBV27 to TRBJ2-7; 9 bases line up with TRBD2. V was clipped by 6 bases and J by 2 bases; unmatched bases: 2. Germline CDR1 is MNHEY and CDR2 is SMNVEV (reference sequence). The CDR3 spans 13 residues. The CDR3 reads CASSAGGAYEQYF. The CDR3 coding sequence is TGTGCCAGCAGCGCGGGGGGGGCCTACGAGCAGTACTTC.

This clone was detected once. This chain links TRBV6-1 with TRBJ2-2; the match to TRBD1 covers 7 bases. The CDR3 is 13 residues long. The germline V gene encodes CDR1 MNHNS and CDR2 SASEGT. V lost 7 bases and J lost 4; bases outside the gene matches: 3. The CDR3, as DNA: TGTGCCAGCATCAGGGGGTCCACCGGGGAGCTGTTTTTT. Translating it yields CASIRGSTGELFF.

The chain joins TRBV7-8 to TRBJ2-3, with D uncertain. CDR3 length: 13 amino acids. V was shortened by 5 bases and J by 3 bases, with 9 bases between the two germline ends. Germline CDR1 is SGHVS and CDR2 is FQNEAQ. The CDR3 nucleotides read TGTGCCAGCAGCGCACTCCGGACAGATACGCAGTATTTT. Its translation: CASSALRTDTQYF.